A single sample is the source of the 20 T cell receptor beta chains below, sequenced in a study of CD8 T cells in Susac syndrome. Random hexamers served to reverse transcribe roughly 0.5 to 1 ug RNA. TCRdb reprocessed the immunoSEQ multiplex PCR reads via MiXCR and lists one record per CDR3 protein. The sample has some 110,000 distinct CDR3 sequences, about 93% seen once. The specimen was CD4+ T cells from PBMCs. Receptors originate from a human donor in good health.

The chain couples TRBV5-1 to TRBJ2-7, with TRBD2 matching over 9 bases. CDR3 length: 14 amino acids. With V trimmed by 1 base and J by 4 bases, 3 bases remained unmatched. The germline CDR1 and CDR2 sequences are SGHRS and YFSETQ. CDR3 coding DNA: TGCGCCAGCAGCTTGTTAGCGGGGGAATACGAGCAGTACTTC. Its translation is CASSLLAGEYEQYF. Supplemented by reference TRBV5-1 and TRBJ2-7, the full variable domain reads KAGVTQTPRYLIKTRGQQVTLSCSPISGHRSVSWYQQTPGQGLQFLFEYFSETQRNKGNFPGRFSGRQFSNSRSEMNVSTLELGDSALYLCASSLLAGEYEQYFGPGTRLTVT.

This sequence joins TRBV29-1 and TRBJ2-7; D may be TRBD1 (6 bases). V dropped 1 base and J dropped 7 bases, with 14 bases sitting between them. The germline CDR1 and CDR2 sequences are SQVTM and ANQGSEA. The CDR3 is 13 amino acids. The CDR3 region is CSVEVGRGEEQYF. CDR3 sequence (DNA): TGCAGCGTTGAAGTAGGCAGGGGAGAAGAGCAGTACTTC.

The chain carries TRBV29-1 and TRBJ2-3; D may correspond to TRBD1 or TRBD2 (5 bases each). There are 16 residues in the CDR3. V lost 0 bases to trimming and J lost 0 bases, with 13 bases between them. The germline CDR1 and CDR2 sequences are SQVTM and ANQGSEA. Here the CDR3 reads CSVEDRDGFSTDTQYF. The CDR3 DNA reads as TGCAGCGTTGAAGACAGGGACGGCTTCAGCACAGATACGCAGTATTTT.

This clonotype showed up just once. The chain joins TRBV20-1 to TRBJ2-1; D is undetermined. Between the trimmed V and J ends, which lost 5 bases and 0 bases, there was a span of 11 bases. CDR1 and CDR2 from the germline V gene are DFQATT and SNEGSKA (reference sequence). The CDR3 sequence is 14 residues long. Here the CDR3 reads CSAHRADSYNEQFF. CDR3 DNA: TGCAGTGCTCACCGGGCGGACTCCTACAATGAGCAGTTCTTC.

The chain uses TRBV12-3 or TRBV12-4 and TRBJ2-2, with 8 bases matching TRBD2. CDR3 length equals 14 residues. J gave up 5 bases and V 7 bases, and 6 bases lay outside the gene matches. CDR3 bases: TGTGCCAGCACCCTTAGCGGGGATACCGGGGAGCTGTTTTTT. Its protein product is CASTLSGDTGELFF.

The chain carries TRBV7-2 and TRBJ1-1, with D unclear. Trimming took off 3 bases at V and 4 bases at J, with 6 bases between the two ends. CDR3 length: 12 amino acids. Germline loops: CDR1 SGHTA, CDR2 FQGNSA. CDR3 nucleotides: TGTGCCAGCAGCTTTGGGGTCACTGAAGCTTTCTTT. It is translated as CASSFGVTEAFF.

The V and J genes are TRBV7-2 and TRBJ1-2; D is unclear. Germline CDR1 and CDR2: SGHTA and FQGNSA. V was pared by 3 bases and J by 2 bases, with 4 bases between. CDR3 size: 12 residues. Written as DNA, the CDR3 is TGTGCCAGCAGCTTCCGGAACTATGGCTACACCTTC. This gives the protein CASSFRNYGYTF.

The CDR3 bases are TGTGCCAGCACCCTCGGAGGAACTAGCGTCTATACGCAGTATTTT. This codes for CASTLGGTSVYTQYF. The chain joins TRBV7-2 to TRBJ2-3; 7 nucleotides align to TRBD2. CDR1 is SGHTA, CDR2 FQGNSA, per germline. V was pared by 7 bases and J by 7 bases, with 14 bases of the junction left unmatched. The length of the CDR3 is 15 residues. Based on the CDR3 plus reference TRBV7-2 and TRBJ2-3, the full variable domain is GAGVSQSPSNKVTEKGKDVELRCDPISGHTALYWYRQSLGQGLEFLIYFQGNSAPDKSGLPSDRFSAERTGGSVSTLTIQRTQQEDSAVYLCASTLGGTSVYTQYFGPGTRLTVL.

This clonotype was observed a handful of times. The chain carries TRBV18 and TRBJ1-4; D gene uncertain. The CDR3 loop spans 14 amino acids. Trimming removed 4 bases at V and 1 base at J, with 7 bases between. In germline, CDR1 is KGHSH, CDR2 LQKENI. CDR3 residues: CASSRGRTNEKLFF. The CDR3, as DNA: TGTGCCAGCTCACGGGGTCGAACTAATGAAAAACTGTTTTTT.

V usage is TRBV3-1 and J usage is TRBJ1-1; D gene unclear. Per germline, CDR1 LGHDT and CDR2 YNNKEL (reference sequence). Trimming pared 1 base from V and 4 bases from J, leaving 10 bases between. The CDR3 is made up of 14 amino acids. CDR3 DNA: TGTGCCAGCAGCCAAGCTGGCGGGTCCACTGAAGCTTTCTTT. Amino acids: CASSQAGGSTEAFF.

V gene TRBV7-8 combines with J gene TRBJ1-2; D is undetermined. The CDR3 loop spans 14 amino acids. Trimming removed 4 bases from V and 0 bases from J, with 9 bases in between. Per the germline V gene, CDR1 is SGHVS and CDR2 is FQNEAQ. CDR3 amino acids: CASSSQPANYGYTF. The CDR3 bases are TGTGCCAGCAGCTCCCAACCCGCTAACTATGGCTACACCTTC.

This clonotype was seen just once. The CDR3 spells CSARVIETDTQYF. The CDR3 coding sequence is TGCAGTGCTAGAGTAATAGAGACAGATACGCAGTATTTT. The V call is TRBV20-1, the J call TRBJ2-3; D unclear. Trimming pared 1 base from V and 3 bases from J, leaving 8 bases between. The CDR3 consists of 13 residues. The germline gives CDR1 DFQATT, CDR2 SNEGSKA (reference sequence).

The chain's CDR3 is CAWRGGSYNSPLHF. The CDR3 nucleotides are TGTGCCTGGAGGGGCGGCTCCTATAATTCACCCCTCCACTTT. V and J are TRBV30 and TRBJ1-6; D not resolved. The CDR3 spans 14 residues. Per the germline V gene, CDR1 is GTSNPN and CDR2 is SVGIG (reference sequence). V was pared by 3 bases and J by 0 bases, with 6 bases between.

In nucleotides, the CDR3 is TGCAGTGCGGTGAGGGGGTTTGTTGATGGCTACACCTTC. Protein: CSAVRGFVDGYTF. V usage is TRBV20-1 and J usage is TRBJ1-2, with D possibly being TRBD1 (6 bases). The CDR3 loop spans 13 amino acids. V shed 6 bases and J shed 6 bases, with 17 bases lying between them. The germline gives CDR1 DFQATT, CDR2 SNEGSKA (reference sequence).

This clonotype was recorded a few times. This rearrangement joins TRBV7-2 to TRBJ1-1, with D possibly being TRBD1 (6 bases). The germline CDR1 and CDR2 sequences are SGHTA and FQGNSA. The CDR3 is 15 amino acids. Trimming took off 1 base at V and 4 bases at J, with 13 bases between the two ends. This CDR3 reads CASSLVTGGGTEAFF. DNA of the CDR3: TGTGCCAGCAGCTTAGTTACGGGAGGGGGCACTGAAGCTTTCTTT.

This chain uses TRBV7-2 with TRBJ2-7; D remains ambiguous. CDR1 and CDR2 (germline): SGHTA, FQGNSA. Trimming took off 10 bases at V and 6 bases at J, with 13 bases between the two ends. The CDR3 totals 11 residues. For the CDR3, the DNA is TGTGCCACCCGCGGTTTTACCGAGCAGTACTTC. This encodes CATRGFTEQYF. The complete variable domain, with remaining parts taken from reference TRBV7-2 and TRBJ2-7, reads GAGVSQSPSNKVTEKGKDVELRCDPISGHTALYWYRQSLGQGLEFLIYFQGNSAPDKSGLPSDRFSAERTGGSVSTLTIQRTQQEDSAVYLCATRGFTEQYFGPGTRLTVT.

The chain employs TRBV29-1 and TRBJ1-4; 7 bases fit TRBD1. V was clipped by 5 bases and J by 3 bases; unmatched bases: 12. The CDR3 covers 16 residues. Germline values: CDR1 SQVTM, CDR2 ANQGSEA. For the CDR3, the DNA is TGCAGCGTTAGGACCAATCCGGGACAGCCTAATGAAAAACTGTTTTTT. Translation: CSVRTNPGQPNEKLFF. The full variable domain, rest sourced from reference TRBV29-1 and TRBJ1-4, is SAVISQKPSRDICQRGTSLTIQCQVDSQVTMMFWYRQQPGQSLTLIATANQGSEATYESGFVIDKFPISRPNLTFSTLTVSNMSPEDSSIYLCSVRTNPGQPNEKLFFGSGTQLSVL.

The J gene is TRBJ1-1, the V gene TRBV5-1; 8 bases align to TRBD1. In germline, CDR1 is SGHRS, CDR2 YFSETQ. This CDR3 comprises 16 residues. V lost 4 bases and J lost 5; bases outside the gene matches: 13. The CDR3 spells CASSVSETGVLTEAFF. The CDR3, as DNA: TGCGCCAGCAGCGTGAGTGAGACAGGGGTTTTAACTGAAGCTTTCTTT. Supplemented by reference TRBV5-1 and TRBJ1-1, the full variable domain reads KAGVTQTPRYLIKTRGQQVTLSCSPISGHRSVSWYQQTPGQGLQFLFEYFSETQRNKGNFPGRFSGRQFSNSRSEMNVSTLELGDSALYLCASSVSETGVLTEAFFGQGTRLTVV.

Here the CDR3 DNA reads TGTGCCAGCAGCTTTCGACGAACTAACACTGAAGCTTTCTTT. Amino acids: CASSFRRTNTEAFF. The gene calls are TRBV7-2 and TRBJ1-1; no clear D. Germline CDR1 is SGHTA and CDR2 is FQGNSA. Trimming cost V 3 bases and J 2 bases, with 10 bases left between them. This CDR3 has 14 amino acids.

This chain links TRBV14 with TRBJ2-1; no clear D gene. V was pared by 2 bases and J by 6 bases, with 8 bases between. The CDR3 extends over 13 amino acids. Germline CDR1 SGHDN, CDR2 FVKESK. Written as DNA, the CDR3 is TGTGCCAGCAGCCAATTCCCCACCAATGAGCAGTTCTTC. This gives the protein CASSQFPTNEQFF.